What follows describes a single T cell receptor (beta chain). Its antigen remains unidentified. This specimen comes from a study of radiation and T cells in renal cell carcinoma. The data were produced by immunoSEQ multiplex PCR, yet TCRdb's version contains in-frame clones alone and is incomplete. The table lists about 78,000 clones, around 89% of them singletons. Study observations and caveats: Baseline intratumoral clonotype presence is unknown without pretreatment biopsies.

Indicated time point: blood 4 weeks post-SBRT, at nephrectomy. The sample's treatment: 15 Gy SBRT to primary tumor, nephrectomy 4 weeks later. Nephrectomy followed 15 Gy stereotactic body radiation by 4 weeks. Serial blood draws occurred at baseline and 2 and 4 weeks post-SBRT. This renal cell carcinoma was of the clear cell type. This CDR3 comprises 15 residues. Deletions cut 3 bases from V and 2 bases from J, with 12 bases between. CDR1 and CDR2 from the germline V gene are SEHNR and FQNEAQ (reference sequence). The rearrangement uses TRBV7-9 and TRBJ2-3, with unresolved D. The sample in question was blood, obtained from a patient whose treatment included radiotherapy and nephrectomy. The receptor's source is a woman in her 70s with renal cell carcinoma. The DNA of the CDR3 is TGTGCCAGCAGCTTTATGGCCAGCTACACAGATACGCAGTATTTT. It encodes CASSFMASYTDTQYF.